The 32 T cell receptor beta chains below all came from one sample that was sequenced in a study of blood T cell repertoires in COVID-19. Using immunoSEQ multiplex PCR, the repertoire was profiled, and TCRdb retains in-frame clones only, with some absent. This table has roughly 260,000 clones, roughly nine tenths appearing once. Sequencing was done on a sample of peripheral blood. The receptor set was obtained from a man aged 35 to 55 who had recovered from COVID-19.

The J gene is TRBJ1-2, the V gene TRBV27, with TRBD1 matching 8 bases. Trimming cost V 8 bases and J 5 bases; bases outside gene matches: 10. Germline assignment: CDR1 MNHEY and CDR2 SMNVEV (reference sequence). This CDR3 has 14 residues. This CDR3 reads CASGWPQGAYGYTF. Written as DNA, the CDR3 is TGTGCCAGCGGATGGCCTCAGGGGGCTTATGGCTACACCTTC.

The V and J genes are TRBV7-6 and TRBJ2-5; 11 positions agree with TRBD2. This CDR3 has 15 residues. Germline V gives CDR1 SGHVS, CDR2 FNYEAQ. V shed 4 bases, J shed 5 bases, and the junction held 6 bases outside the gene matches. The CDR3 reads CASSSMTSGVETQYF. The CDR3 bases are TGTGCCAGCAGCTCCATGACTAGCGGGGTGGAGACCCAGTACTTC.

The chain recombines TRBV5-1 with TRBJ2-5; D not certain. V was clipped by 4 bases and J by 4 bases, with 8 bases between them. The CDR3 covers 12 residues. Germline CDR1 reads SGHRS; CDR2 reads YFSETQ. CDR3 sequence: CASSRVVETQYF. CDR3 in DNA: TGCGCCAGCAGCCGAGTGGTAGAGACCCAGTACTTC.

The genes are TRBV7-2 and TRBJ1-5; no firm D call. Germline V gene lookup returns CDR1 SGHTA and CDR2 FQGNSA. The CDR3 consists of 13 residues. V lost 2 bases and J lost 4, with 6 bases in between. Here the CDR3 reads CASSLLRNQPQHF. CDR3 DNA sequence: TGTGCCAGCAGCTTACTTCGTAATCAGCCCCAGCATTTT.

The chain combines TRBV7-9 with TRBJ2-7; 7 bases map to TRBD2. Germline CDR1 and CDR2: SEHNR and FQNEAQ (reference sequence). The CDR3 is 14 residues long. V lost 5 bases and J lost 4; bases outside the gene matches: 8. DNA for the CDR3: TGTGCCAGCAGCCCGCGGGACTATCCTTACGAGCAGTACTTC. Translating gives CASSPRDYPYEQYF.

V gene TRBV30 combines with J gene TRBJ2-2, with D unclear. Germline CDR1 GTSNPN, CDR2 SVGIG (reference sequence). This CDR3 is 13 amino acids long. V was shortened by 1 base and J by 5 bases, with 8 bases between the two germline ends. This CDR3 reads CAWSAKMTGELFF. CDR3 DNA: TGTGCCTGGAGTGCCAAAATGACCGGGGAGCTGTTTTTT.

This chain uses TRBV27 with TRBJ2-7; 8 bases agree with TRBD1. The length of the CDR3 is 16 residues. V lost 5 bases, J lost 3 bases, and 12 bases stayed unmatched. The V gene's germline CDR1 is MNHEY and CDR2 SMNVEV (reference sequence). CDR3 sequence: CASSARQGALVYEQYF. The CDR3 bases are TGTGCCAGCAGTGCCCGCCAGGGGGCCCTTGTCTACGAGCAGTACTTC.

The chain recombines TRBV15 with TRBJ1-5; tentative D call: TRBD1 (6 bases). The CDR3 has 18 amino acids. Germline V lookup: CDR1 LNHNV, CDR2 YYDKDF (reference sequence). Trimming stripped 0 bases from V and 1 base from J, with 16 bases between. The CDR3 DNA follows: TGTGCCACCAGCAGAGATTGGTCGGCGGGGGCAAGCAATCAGCCCCAGCATTTT. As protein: CATSRDWSAGASNQPQHF.

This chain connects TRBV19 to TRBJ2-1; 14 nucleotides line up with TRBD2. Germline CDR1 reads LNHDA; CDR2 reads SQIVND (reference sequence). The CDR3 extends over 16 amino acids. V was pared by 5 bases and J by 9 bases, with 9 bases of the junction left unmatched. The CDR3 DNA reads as TGTGCCAGTAGTCCGAGACTAGCGGGAGGGCCTCCTGAGCAGTTCTTC. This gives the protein CASSPRLAGGPPEQFF.

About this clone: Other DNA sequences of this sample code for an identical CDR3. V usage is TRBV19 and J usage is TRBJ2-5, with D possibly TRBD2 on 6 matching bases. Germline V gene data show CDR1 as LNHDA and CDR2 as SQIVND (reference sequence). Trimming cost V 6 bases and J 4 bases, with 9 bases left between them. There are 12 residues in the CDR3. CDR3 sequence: CASSPGGETQYF. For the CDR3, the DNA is TGTGCCAGTAGCCCCGGGGGAGAGACCCAGTACTTC.

Here the CDR3 DNA reads TGTGCCAGCTCACCACTTAAGTTCAAATTAGCGGGGGTTCCCTACAATGAGCAGTTCTTC. Translated, it gives CASSPLKFKLAGVPYNEQFF. This chain uses TRBV18 with TRBJ2-1, with 9 bases lining up with TRBD2. The CDR3 is 20 residues long. From germline, CDR1 is KGHSH and CDR2 LQKENI. Losses at the gene ends were 1 base for V and 2 bases for J; bases not matched to a gene: 15.

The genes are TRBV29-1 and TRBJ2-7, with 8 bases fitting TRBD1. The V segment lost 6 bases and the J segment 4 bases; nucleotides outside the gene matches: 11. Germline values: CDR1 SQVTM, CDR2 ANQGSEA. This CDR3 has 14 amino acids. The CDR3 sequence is CSVRQGKRRYEQYF. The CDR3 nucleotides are TGCAGCGTAAGACAGGGGAAGAGGAGGTACGAGCAGTACTTC.

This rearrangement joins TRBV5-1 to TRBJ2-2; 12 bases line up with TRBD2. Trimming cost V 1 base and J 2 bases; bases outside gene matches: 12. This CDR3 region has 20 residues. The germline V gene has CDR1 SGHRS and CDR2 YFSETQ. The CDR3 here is CASSLRAGLAGPTNTGELFF. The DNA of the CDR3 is TGCGCCAGCAGCTTGAGGGCCGGACTAGCGGGGCCAACCAACACCGGGGAGCTGTTTTTT.

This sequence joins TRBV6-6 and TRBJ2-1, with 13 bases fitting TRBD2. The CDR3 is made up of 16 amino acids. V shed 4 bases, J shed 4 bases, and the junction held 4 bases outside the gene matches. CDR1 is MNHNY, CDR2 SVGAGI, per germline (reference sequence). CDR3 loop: CASSLILAGGYNEQFF. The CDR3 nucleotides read TGTGCCAGCAGTTTAATACTAGCGGGAGGGTACAATGAGCAGTTCTTC.

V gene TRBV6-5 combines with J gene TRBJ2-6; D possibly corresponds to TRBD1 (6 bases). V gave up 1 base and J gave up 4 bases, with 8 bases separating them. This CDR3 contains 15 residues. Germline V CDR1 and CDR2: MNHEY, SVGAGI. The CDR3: CASSYWGHGANVLTF. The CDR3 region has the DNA TGTGCCAGCAGTTACTGGGGGCACGGGGCCAACGTCCTGACTTTC.

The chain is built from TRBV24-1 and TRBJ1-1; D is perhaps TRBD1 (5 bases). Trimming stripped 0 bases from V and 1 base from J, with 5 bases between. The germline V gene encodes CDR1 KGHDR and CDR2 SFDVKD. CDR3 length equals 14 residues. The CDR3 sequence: CATSDLQGNTEAFF. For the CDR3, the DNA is TGTGCCACCAGTGATTTGCAGGGGAACACTGAAGCTTTCTTT.

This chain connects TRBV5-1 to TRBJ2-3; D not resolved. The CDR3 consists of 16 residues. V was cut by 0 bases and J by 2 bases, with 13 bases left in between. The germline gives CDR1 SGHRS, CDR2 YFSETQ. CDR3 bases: TGCGCCAGCAGCTTGGGACTCGACCCATCCACAGATACGCAGTATTTT. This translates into CASSLGLDPSTDTQYF. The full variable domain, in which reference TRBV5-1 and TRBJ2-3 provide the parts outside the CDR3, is KAGVTQTPRYLIKTRGQQVTLSCSPISGHRSVSWYQQTPGQGLQFLFEYFSETQRNKGNFPGRFSGRQFSNSRSEMNVSTLELGDSALYLCASSLGLDPSTDTQYFGPGTRLTVL.

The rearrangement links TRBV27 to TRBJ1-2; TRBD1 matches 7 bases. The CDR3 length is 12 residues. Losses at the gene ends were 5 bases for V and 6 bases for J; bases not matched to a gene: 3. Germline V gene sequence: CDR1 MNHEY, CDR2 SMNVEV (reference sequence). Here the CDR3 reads CASSPTGDGYTF. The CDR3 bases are TGTGCCAGCAGTCCAACAGGGGATGGCTACACCTTC.

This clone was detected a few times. CDR3 sequence: CASSLGQTSTGELFF. The CDR3 DNA is TGTGCCAGCAGCTTAGGACAGACATCCACCGGGGAGCTGTTTTTT. The chain couples TRBV5-8 to TRBJ2-2; perhaps TRBD1 as D (6 bases). The germline CDR1 and CDR2 sequences are SGHTS and YDEGEE. The V end was cut by 2 bases, the J end by 4 bases, with 12 bases between. The CDR3 consists of 15 residues.

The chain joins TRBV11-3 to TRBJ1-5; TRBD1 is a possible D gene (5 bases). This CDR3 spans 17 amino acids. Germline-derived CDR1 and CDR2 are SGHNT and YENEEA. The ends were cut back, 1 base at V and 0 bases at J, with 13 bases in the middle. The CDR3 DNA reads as TGTGCCAGCAGCTTAGGAGACAGAAAGTATAGCAATCAGCCCCAGCATTTT. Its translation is CASSLGDRKYSNQPQHF.

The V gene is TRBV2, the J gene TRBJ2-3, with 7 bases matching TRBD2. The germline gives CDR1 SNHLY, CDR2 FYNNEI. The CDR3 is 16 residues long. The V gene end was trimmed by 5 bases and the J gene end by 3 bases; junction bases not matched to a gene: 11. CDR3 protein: CASSPSGNRGTDTQYF. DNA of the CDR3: TGTGCCAGCAGTCCTAGCGGCAATAGGGGAACAGATACGCAGTATTTT.

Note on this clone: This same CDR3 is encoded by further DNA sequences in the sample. CDR3 loop: CASSPGQAIYGYTF. In DNA, the CDR3 is TGTGCCAGCAGCCCGGGACAGGCGATCTATGGCTACACCTTC. The rearrangement joins TRBV3-1 (or the pseudogene TRBV3-2) to TRBJ1-2; 8 bases align to TRBD1. This CDR3 is built from 14 residues. Trimming at V came to 4 bases and at J to 4 bases, leaving 5 bases not matched to a gene. The V gene's germline CDR1 is LGHDT and CDR2 YNNKEL (reference sequence).

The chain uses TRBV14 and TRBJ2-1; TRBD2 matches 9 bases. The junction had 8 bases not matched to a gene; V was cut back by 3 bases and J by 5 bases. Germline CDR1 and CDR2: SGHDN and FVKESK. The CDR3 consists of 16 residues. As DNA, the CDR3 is TGTGCCAGCAGCCACCCTGGACTAGCGCGCAACAATGAGCAGTTCTTC. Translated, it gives CASSHPGLARNNEQFF. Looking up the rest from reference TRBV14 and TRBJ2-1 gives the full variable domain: EAGVTQFPSHSVIEKGQTVTLRCDPISGHDNLYWYRRVMGKEIKFLLHFVKESKQDESGMPNNRFLAERTGGTYSTLKVQPAELEDSGVYFCASSHPGLARNNEQFFGPGTRLTVL.

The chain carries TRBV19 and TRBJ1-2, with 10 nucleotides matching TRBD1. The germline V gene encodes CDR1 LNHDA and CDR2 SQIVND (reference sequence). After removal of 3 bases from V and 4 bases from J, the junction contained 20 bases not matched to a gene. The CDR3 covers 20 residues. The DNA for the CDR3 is TGTGCCAGTAGTATTGTTAGAGAGGGTGGGACAGGGGCTTCTCTCTATGGCTACACCTTC. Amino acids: CASSIVREGGTGASLYGYTF. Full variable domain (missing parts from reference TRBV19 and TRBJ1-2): DGGITQSPKYLFRKEGQNVTLSCEQNLNHDAMYWYRQDPGQGLRLIYYSQIVNDFQKGDIAEGYSVSREKKESFPLTVTSAQKNPTAFYLCASSIVREGGTGASLYGYTFGSGTRLTVV.

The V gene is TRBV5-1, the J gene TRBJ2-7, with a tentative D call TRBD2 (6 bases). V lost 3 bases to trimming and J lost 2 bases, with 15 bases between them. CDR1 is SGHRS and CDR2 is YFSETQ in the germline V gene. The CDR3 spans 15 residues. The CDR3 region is CASSSSPGGAYEQYF. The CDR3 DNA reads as TGCGCCAGCAGCTCCTCCCCGGGCGGGGCCTACGAGCAGTACTTC.

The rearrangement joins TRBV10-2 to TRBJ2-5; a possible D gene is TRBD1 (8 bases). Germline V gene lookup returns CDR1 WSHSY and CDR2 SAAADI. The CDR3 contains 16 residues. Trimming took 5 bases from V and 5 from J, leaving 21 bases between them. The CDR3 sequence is CASSPLTGQGGETQYF. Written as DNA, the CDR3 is TGCGCCAGCAGTCCCCTTACCGGACAGGGAGGGGAGACCCAGTACTTC.

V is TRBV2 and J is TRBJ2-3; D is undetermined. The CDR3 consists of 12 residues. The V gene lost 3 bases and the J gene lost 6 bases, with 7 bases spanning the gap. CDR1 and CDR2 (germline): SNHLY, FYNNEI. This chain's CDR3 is CASSDERDTQYF. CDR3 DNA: TGTGCCAGCAGTGATGAGAGGGATACGCAGTATTTT.

The CDR3 region is CASSPLAYEQYF. The CDR3 nucleotides read TGTGCCAGCAGCCCTCTAGCCTACGAGCAGTACTTC. V and J are TRBV7-9 and TRBJ2-7; no firm D call. The CDR3 is 12 residues long. CDR1 is SEHNR and CDR2 is FQNEAQ in the germline V gene (reference sequence). V was cut by 5 bases and J by 2 bases, with 7 bases left in between.

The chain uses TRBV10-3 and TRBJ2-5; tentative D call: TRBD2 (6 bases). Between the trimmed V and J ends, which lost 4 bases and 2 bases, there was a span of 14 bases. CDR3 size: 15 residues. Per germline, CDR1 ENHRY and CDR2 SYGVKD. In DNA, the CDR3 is TGTGCCATCAGTGGGACGGGAGAGGGGCAAGAGACCCAGTACTTC. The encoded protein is CAISGTGEGQETQYF.

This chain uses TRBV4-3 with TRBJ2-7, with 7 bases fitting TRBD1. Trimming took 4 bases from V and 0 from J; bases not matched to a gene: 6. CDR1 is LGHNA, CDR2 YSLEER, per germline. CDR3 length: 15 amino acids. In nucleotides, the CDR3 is TGCGCCAGCAGCCTACACAGGGGCCCCTCCTACGAGCAGTACTTC. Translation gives CASSLHRGPSYEQYF.

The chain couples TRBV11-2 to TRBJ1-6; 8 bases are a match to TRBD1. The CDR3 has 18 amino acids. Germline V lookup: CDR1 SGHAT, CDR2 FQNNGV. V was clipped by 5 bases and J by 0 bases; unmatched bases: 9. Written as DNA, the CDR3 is TGTGCCAGCAGCCAATGGACAGGGTTTAGCTCCTATAATTCACCCCTCCACTTT. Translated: CASSQWTGFSSYNSPLHF.

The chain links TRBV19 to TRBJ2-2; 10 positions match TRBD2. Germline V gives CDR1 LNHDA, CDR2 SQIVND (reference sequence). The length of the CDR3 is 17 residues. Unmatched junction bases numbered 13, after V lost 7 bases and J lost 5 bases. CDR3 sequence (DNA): TGTGCCAGTACGCGCCAGCCGGGACTAGCGAGGACCGGGGAGCTGTTTTTT. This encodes CASTRQPGLARTGELFF.